This T cell receptor beta chain was captured by sequencing in a study of tumor-infiltrating lymphocytes in primary liver carcinoma. Study overall: About 3.5 to 7.13 million productive TCRbeta reads were obtained from the samples, with similar numbers across tissue types.

The CDR3 spans 15 residues. Germline V gene sequence: CDR1 LGHNA, CDR2 YNFKEQ. The source material, 20-30 mg of unsorted bulk tissue, was used to co-extract RNA and DNA. Comments on this clonotype: Germline and junction disagree at one end, which may indicate a read error.

From approximately 0.5 ug of total RNA, TCR beta-specific cDNA was reverse-transcribed using a constant-region primer. Nested multiplex PCR, run for three rounds with slightly modified ARM-PCR, yielded TCR beta libraries. TRBV1-TRBV30 forward primers paired with a C-beta reverse primer drove the first two PCR rounds, roughly 10 cycles each. Via MiXCR, TCRdb re-called the multiplex PCR reads, giving one row per CDR3 protein. The sample gives about 120,000 distinct CDR3 sequences, around two thirds of which show up once; over 8% is in the top ten. The sequenced sample was tumor-adjacent normal liver tissue. V and J are TRBV4-2 and TRBJ2-3; TRBD2 might be the D (7 bases). The TCR comes from an older woman with primary liver carcinoma and hepatitis B virus infection. CDR3: CASSPLAEGADTQYF. The CDR3 DNA sequence: TGTGCGAGCAGCCCGCTAGCGGAGGGGGCAGATACGCAGTATTTT.